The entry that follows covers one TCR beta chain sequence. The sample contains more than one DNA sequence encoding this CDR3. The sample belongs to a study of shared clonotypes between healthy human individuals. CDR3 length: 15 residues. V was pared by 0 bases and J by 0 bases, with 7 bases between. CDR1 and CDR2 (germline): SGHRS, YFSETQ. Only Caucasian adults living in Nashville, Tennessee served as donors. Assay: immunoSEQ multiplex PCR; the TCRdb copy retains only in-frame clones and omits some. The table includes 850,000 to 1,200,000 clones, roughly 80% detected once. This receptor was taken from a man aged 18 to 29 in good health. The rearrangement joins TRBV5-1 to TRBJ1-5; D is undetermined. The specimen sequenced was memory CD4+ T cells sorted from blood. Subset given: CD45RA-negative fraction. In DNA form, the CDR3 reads TGCGCCAGCAGCTTGGGAGGAGATAGCAATCAGCCCCAGCATTTT. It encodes CASSLGGDSNQPQHF.